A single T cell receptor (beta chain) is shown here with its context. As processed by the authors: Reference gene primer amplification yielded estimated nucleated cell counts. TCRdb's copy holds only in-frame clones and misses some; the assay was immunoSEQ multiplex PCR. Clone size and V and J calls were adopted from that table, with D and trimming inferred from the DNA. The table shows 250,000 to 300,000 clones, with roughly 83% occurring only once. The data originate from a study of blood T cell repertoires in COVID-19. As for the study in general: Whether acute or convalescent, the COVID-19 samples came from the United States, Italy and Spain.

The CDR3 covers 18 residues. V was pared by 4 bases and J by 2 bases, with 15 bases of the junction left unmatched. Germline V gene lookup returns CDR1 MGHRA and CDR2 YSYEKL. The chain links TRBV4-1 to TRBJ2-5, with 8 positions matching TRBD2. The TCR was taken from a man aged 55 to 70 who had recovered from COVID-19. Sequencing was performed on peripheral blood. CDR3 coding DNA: TGCGCCAGCAGCCCGCACACAATTACTAGCGGCGAGCAAGAGACCCAGTACTTC. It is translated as CASSPHTITSGEQETQYF.